These 9 T cell receptor beta chains share one sample of origin, sequenced in a study of T cells after posttransplantation cyclophosphamide. Sequencing used immunoSEQ multiplex PCR; TCRdb keeps in-frame clones, though not all of them. This sample comprises approximately 31,000 clones, none seen once only. The sample taken for sequencing was PBMCs. Receptors were obtained from a woman in her twenties or thirties in good health and a related stem cell transplant donor.

This clone was seen ten or more times. V and J are TRBV27 and TRBJ1-2, with 9 bases fitting TRBD1. The CDR3 contains 14 residues. Germline V gives CDR1 MNHEY, CDR2 SMNVEV (reference sequence). The V gene end was trimmed by 3 bases and the J gene end by 8 bases; junction bases not matched to a gene: 7. The CDR3 loop is CASSFGQGRYGYTF. The CDR3 coding sequence is TGTGCCAGCAGTTTCGGACAGGGGAGATACGGCTACACCTTC.

This clone was counted a few times. The rearrangement uses TRBV7-7 and TRBJ2-5; TRBD2 aligns across 10 bases. CDR1 is SSHAT and CDR2 is FNYEAQ in the germline V gene (reference sequence). This CDR3 contains 15 residues. The V segment lost 4 bases and the J segment 5 bases; nucleotides outside the gene matches: 7. The CDR3: CASSSLAGEGETQYF. The DNA of the CDR3 is TGTGCCAGCAGCTCGCTAGCGGGGGAGGGGGAGACCCAGTACTTC.

The table lists this clone with many counts. The V call is TRBV11-2, the J call TRBJ2-1; 8 nucleotides align to TRBD2. J lost 8 bases, V lost 0 bases, and 6 bases had no gene match. CDR1 and CDR2 from the germline V gene are SGHAT and FQNNGV. This CDR3 is 15 amino acids long. The CDR3 DNA sequence: TGTGCCAGCAGCTTAGATCTTGCGGGGGGCCATGAGCAGTTCTTC. It specifies CASSLDLAGGHEQFF.

This clone was seen ten or more times. The chain carries TRBV7-2 and TRBJ2-1, with 8 positions matching TRBD1. Germline loops: CDR1 SGHTA, CDR2 FQGNSA. The CDR3 consists of 14 residues. The junction had 1 base not matched to a gene; V was cut back by 5 bases and J by 1 base. CDR3 loop: CASSRDRSYNEQFF. The CDR3 DNA is TGTGCCAGCAGCAGGGACAGGTCCTACAATGAGCAGTTCTTC.

This clone was counted many times. The chain recombines TRBV14 with TRBJ2-7; D may be TRBD2 (5 bases). Germline-derived CDR1 and CDR2 are SGHDN and FVKESK. The CDR3 contains 14 residues. V was shortened by 4 bases and J by 5 bases, with 15 bases between the two germline ends. In DNA, the CDR3 is TGTGCCAGCAGCCGACTTTACGGGGTCCACGAGCAGTACTTC. It codes for CASSRLYGVHEQYF.

This clone was counted at least ten times. V and J are TRBV5-5 and TRBJ2-1, with TRBD2 identical over 7 bases. With 1 base clipped from V and 5 bases from J, the junction kept 6 bases outside the gene matches. Germline V CDR1 and CDR2: SGHKS, YYEKEE (reference sequence). CDR3 length: 15 amino acids. CDR3 sequence reads: CASSLFSSGNNEQFF. The DNA for the CDR3 is TGTGCCAGCAGCTTGTTTTCTAGCGGTAACAATGAGCAGTTCTTC.

Only a few counts were recorded for this clone. J is TRBJ1-1 and V is TRBV25-1; D not certain. Germline lookup yields CDR1 MGHDK and CDR2 SYGVNS. The CDR3 consists of 11 residues. The V and J ends lost 6 bases and 7 bases respectively, with 9 bases between them. CDR3 DNA: TGTGCCAGCAGCGACACTGTTGAAGCTTTCTTT. Translation gives CASSDTVEAFF.

The sample holds many counts of this clone. This rearrangement joins TRBV2 to TRBJ1-1; possible D gene TRBD1, 6 bases. V was shortened by 6 bases and J by 0 bases, with 11 bases between the two germline ends. This CDR3 spans 14 amino acids. Germline V gene sequence: CDR1 SNHLY, CDR2 FYNNEI. DNA of the CDR3: TGTGCCAGCAGAGGACAGACCTTGAACACTGAAGCTTTCTTT. This encodes CASRGQTLNTEAFF.

This clone appeared a few times. This chain links TRBV6-5 with TRBJ1-2; a weak D match, TRBD1 (5 bases). Germline loops: CDR1 MNHEY, CDR2 SVGAGI. The CDR3 is made up of 13 amino acids. The V end lost 7 bases, the J end lost 4 bases, and 13 bases lay between the germline ends. This chain's CDR3 is CASTPRQFYGYTF. The CDR3 coding sequence is TGTGCCAGCACCCCTAGACAGTTCTATGGCTACACCTTC.